The clone carrying this T cell receptor beta chain has a handful of counts. Sample-barcoded 5' priming and a J-beta primer mix drove a second PCR of 7 to 11 cycles. Via MiXCR, TCRdb re-called the 5' RACE reads, giving one row per CDR3 protein. The sample contains around 800,000 distinct CDR3 sequences, 60% to 80% of which appear only once. The CDR3 runs to 13 residues. Germline values: CDR1 SGHDN, CDR2 FVKESK. Trimming cost V 1 base and J 10 bases, with 13 bases left between them. The source of the sample is a study of blood T cells in healthy people across ages. The sequencing input was blood. This clonotype was obtained from a man younger than 45 in good health. V usage is TRBV14 and J usage is TRBJ1-1; D possibly corresponds to TRBD1 (5 bases). Written as DNA, the CDR3 is TGTGCCAGCAGCCAAGTATTCCAGGGTGTAGCTTTCTTT. Translated: CASSQVFQGVAFF.